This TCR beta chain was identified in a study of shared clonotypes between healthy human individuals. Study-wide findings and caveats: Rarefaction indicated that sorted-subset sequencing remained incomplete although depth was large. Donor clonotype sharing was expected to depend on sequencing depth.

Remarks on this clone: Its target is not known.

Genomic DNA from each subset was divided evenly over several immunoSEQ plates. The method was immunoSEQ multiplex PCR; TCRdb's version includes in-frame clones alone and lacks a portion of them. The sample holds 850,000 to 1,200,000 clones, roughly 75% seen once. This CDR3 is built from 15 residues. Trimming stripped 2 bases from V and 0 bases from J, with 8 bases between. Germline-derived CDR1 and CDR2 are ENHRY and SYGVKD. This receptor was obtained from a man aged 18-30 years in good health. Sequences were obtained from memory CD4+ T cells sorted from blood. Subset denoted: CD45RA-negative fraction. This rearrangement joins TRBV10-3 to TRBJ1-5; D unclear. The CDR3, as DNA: TGTGCCATCAGTGAGGGGGTCGATAGCAATCAGCCCCAGCATTTT. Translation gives CAISEGVDSNQPQHF.